This passage covers 21 T cell receptor beta chains from one sample sequenced in a study of T-cell memory formation after mild COVID-19. TCRdb re-called the 5' RACE reads with MiXCR, one entry per CDR3 protein. The sample has 350,000 to 400,000 distinct CDR3 sequences, under 25% seen once. Sequencing was carried out using PBMCs or a T cell subset sorted from them (not recorded which). The source is an adult woman who had mild COVID-19 (a few samples of this study predate the infection). Cell type and time point are not known.

This clonotype has a handful of counts. V and J are TRBV15 and TRBJ2-7; TRBD1 might be the D (5 bases). The CDR3 is made up of 15 amino acids. Germline CDR1 LNHNV, CDR2 YYDKDF (reference sequence). V was trimmed by 0 bases and J by 2 bases, leaving 11 bases between them. The CDR3, as DNA: TGTGCCACCAGCAGAGATAGGAGCAGGGCCTACGAGCAGTACTTC. Protein sequence: CATSRDRSRAYEQYF.

The V and J genes are TRBV7-9 and TRBJ1-2; D gene ambiguous. Germline CDR1 is SEHNR and CDR2 is FQNEAQ (reference sequence). The CDR3 loop spans 16 amino acids. Trimming removed 5 bases from V and 7 bases from J, with 23 bases in between. CDR3 amino acids: CASSKINRAAITGYTF. DNA of the CDR3: TGTGCCAGCAGCAAGATTAACCGGGCCGCAATCACTGGCTACACCTTC.

The gene calls are TRBV4-1 and TRBJ2-5; the match to TRBD1 covers 9 bases. V was pared by 1 base and J by 3 bases, with 3 bases of the junction left unmatched. Germline CDR1 and CDR2: MGHRA and YSYEKL. The CDR3 covers 15 residues. The CDR3 DNA reads as TGCGCCAGCAGCCAAGCCTGGACAGGGGAAGAGACCCAGTACTTC. Translated, it gives CASSQAWTGEETQYF.

J is TRBJ2-7 and V is TRBV12-3 or TRBV12-4, with 7 bases identical to TRBD1. V trimming: 3 bases; J trimming: 4 bases; junction bases outside the gene matches: 6. The CDR3 totals 14 residues. For the CDR3, the DNA is TGTGCCAGCAGTTTCACAGGGGTAGGATACGAGCAGTACTTC. Translating it yields CASSFTGVGYEQYF.

This clonotype appeared a few times. This chain joins TRBV12-3 or TRBV12-4 and TRBJ2-1, with D unresolved. With 0 bases removed from V and 9 bases from J, the gap between germline ends came to 15 bases. This CDR3 has 15 residues. CDR3 in DNA: TGTGCCAGCAGTTTAGCGCTTTCTGGCGTAACTGAGCAGTTCTTC. Its protein product is CASSLALSGVTEQFF.

The genes are TRBV7-9 and TRBJ1-2; D remains ambiguous. V was cut by 3 bases and J by 6 bases, with 14 bases left in between. The CDR3 contains 14 residues. CDR1 is SEHNR and CDR2 is FQNEAQ in the germline V gene (reference sequence). CDR3 amino acids: CASSLYEGRNGYTF. As DNA, the CDR3 is TGTGCCAGCAGCTTGTATGAAGGGCGGAATGGCTACACCTTC.

This chain connects TRBV15 to TRBJ2-3; no firm D call. The CDR3 length is 15 residues. Between the trimmed V and J ends, which lost 5 bases and 7 bases, there was a span of 19 bases. Per the germline V gene, CDR1 is LNHNV and CDR2 is YYDKDF (reference sequence). In nucleotides, the CDR3 is TGTGCCACCAGCCAAGGACGAACCCCGATTCATACGCAGTATTTT. It specifies CATSQGRTPIHTQYF.

This chain uses TRBV6-6 with TRBJ1-1; D unclear. The CDR3 runs to 12 residues. Germline-derived CDR1 and CDR2 are MNHNY and SVGAGI (reference sequence). V was trimmed by 1 base and J by 5 bases, leaving 5 bases between them. The CDR3: CASSYLRTEAFF. Here the CDR3 DNA reads TGTGCCAGCAGTTACTTGAGAACTGAAGCTTTCTTT.

This clonotype has just a few counts. The rearrangement joins TRBV6-4 to TRBJ2-3; tentative D call: TRBD2 (5 bases). V was clipped by 0 bases and J by 6 bases, with 7 bases between them. The CDR3 is made up of 13 amino acids. Germline values: CDR1 MRHNA, CDR2 SNTAGT. The CDR3 DNA is TGTGCCAGCAGTGACTCGACTACCGATACGCAGTATTTT. The encoded protein is CASSDSTTDTQYF.

This chain joins TRBV25-1 and TRBJ2-2, with D unclear. This CDR3 is 15 amino acids long. From germline, CDR1 is MGHDK and CDR2 SYGVNS. V was clipped by 2 bases and J by 3 bases, with 10 bases between them. CDR3 residues: CASSELGKDTGELFF. DNA for the CDR3: TGTGCCAGCAGTGAACTAGGGAAGGACACCGGGGAGCTGTTTTTT.

V is TRBV2 and J is TRBJ1-6; TRBD1 matches 9 bases. The V gene's germline CDR1 is SNHLY and CDR2 FYNNEI. V shed 9 bases and J 10 bases; nucleotides not matched to a gene: 7. The CDR3 runs to 13 residues. The CDR3 loop reads CARRGTGTSPLHF. Here the CDR3 DNA reads TGTGCCAGAAGGGGGACAGGGACATCACCCCTCCACTTT.

This clonotype was counted a few times. The J gene is TRBJ2-1, the V gene TRBV5-1; either TRBD1 or TRBD2 may supply D (5 bases each). V was pared by 4 bases and J by 2 bases, with 13 bases between. The CDR3 loop spans 15 amino acids. Germline CDR1 is SGHRS and CDR2 is YFSETQ. The CDR3 DNA reads as TGCGCCAGCAGCCCCGGGACGGAAACCTACAATGAGCAGTTCTTC. It codes for CASSPGTETYNEQFF.

A few counts support this clonotype. The rearrangement links TRBV12-3 or TRBV12-4 to TRBJ1-2, with D possibly being TRBD1 (5 bases). The CDR3 length is 13 residues. V lost 5 bases, J lost 2 bases, and 9 bases lay in between. CDR3 protein: CASSGHPNYGYTF. The CDR3 DNA reads as TGTGCCAGCAGTGGACACCCAAACTATGGCTACACCTTC.

This clonotype was detected a few times. This chain connects TRBV11-2 to TRBJ2-5, with TRBD1 matching 8 bases. The CDR3 length is 16 residues. The V and J ends lost 1 base and 1 base, in that order; junction bases with no gene match: 5. In germline, CDR1 is SGHAT, CDR2 FQNNGV. CDR3 region: CASSLGDRGLQETQYF. Written as DNA, the CDR3 is TGTGCCAGCAGCTTAGGTGACAGGGGCCTCCAAGAGACCCAGTACTTC.

The V call is TRBV12-3 or TRBV12-4, the J call TRBJ2-3; 8 bases line up with TRBD2. CDR3 length: 16 amino acids. V lost 3 bases, J lost 4 bases, and 9 bases stayed unmatched. The CDR3 bases are TGTGCCAGCAGTTTCCGGCGGGAGGCGTGGGCAGATACGCAGTATTTT. Its protein is CASSFRREAWADTQYF.

This clonotype was seen at least ten times. The V gene is TRBV4-3, the J gene TRBJ2-3; 8 positions match TRBD2. The germline CDR1 and CDR2 sequences are LGHNA and YSLEER. The junction had 7 bases not matched to a gene; V was cut back by 1 base and J by 1 base. This CDR3 comprises 17 residues. CDR3 region: CASSQGFSGTGTDTQYF. CDR3 coding DNA: TGCGCCAGCAGCCAAGGGTTTAGCGGGACGGGCACAGATACGCAGTATTTT.

The V gene is TRBV7-9, the J gene TRBJ2-1; D remains ambiguous. CDR1 is SEHNR, CDR2 FQNEAQ, per germline (reference sequence). Between the trimmed V and J ends, which lost 5 bases and 9 bases, there was a span of 14 bases. CDR3 length: 13 residues. CDR3 protein: CASSPVVGGEQFF. As DNA, the CDR3 is TGTGCCAGCAGCCCCGTGGTGGGCGGTGAGCAGTTCTTC.

The chain has TRBV24-1 and TRBJ2-1, with D hard to call. The CDR3 is made up of 17 amino acids. Trimming cost V 4 bases and J 0 bases, with 15 bases left between them. CDR1 is KGHDR, CDR2 SFDVKD, per germline. The CDR3 coding sequence is TGTGCCACCAGTGACCAAAGAGGACGCAGCTCCTACAATGAGCAGTTCTTC. It is translated as CATSDQRGRSSYNEQFF.

In this sample, this clonotype turned up a few times. V usage is TRBV20-1 and J usage is TRBJ2-7, with TRBD1 as a possible D gene (6 bases). CDR1 and CDR2 from the germline V gene are DFQATT and SNEGSKA (reference sequence). CDR3 length equals 16 residues. Trimming shortened V by 0 bases and J by 2 bases, and 17 bases separated the two germline ends. The CDR3 loop reads CSARDSRLDRPYEQYF. CDR3 bases: TGCAGTGCTAGAGACTCCCGTCTCGACAGGCCCTACGAGCAGTACTTC.

The chain combines TRBV2 with TRBJ1-1; D unclear. This CDR3 has 13 residues. Germline CDR1 SNHLY, CDR2 FYNNEI. The V end lost 6 bases, the J end lost 2 bases, and 10 bases lay between the germline ends. The CDR3 protein is CASSDSTNTEAFF. DNA of the CDR3: TGTGCCAGCAGCGACTCAACTAACACTGAAGCTTTCTTT.

V gene TRBV2 combines with J gene TRBJ2-1; D not certain. Germline V gives CDR1 SNHLY, CDR2 FYNNEI. V lost 7 bases and J lost 0, with 16 bases in between. This CDR3 comprises 16 residues. CDR3 DNA: TGTGCCAGCATGGTCCCGGTTCTGACCTCCTACAATGAGCAGTTCTTC. Protein sequence: CASMVPVLTSYNEQFF.